This T cell receptor beta chain was sequenced during a study of T cells in localized non-small cell lung cancer. Points from the study as a whole: Adjacent lung exhibited a median of 57 among the 100 most abundant tumor clones. The highest T cell clonality was in uninvolved adjacent lung, above tumor.

TCRdb keeps only in-frame clones here, not all; method: immunoSEQ multiplex PCR. The sample lists 20,000 to 25,000 clones, approximately 84% seen once, with approximately 5% in the top ten. This clone came up a few times. The antigen is unknown. CDR1 MNHNS and CDR2 SASEGT come from the germline V gene. This CDR3 is built from 15 residues. V lost 5 bases, J lost 4 bases, and 8 bases stayed unmatched. The chain recombines TRBV6-1 with TRBJ1-5, with 7 bases that match TRBD1. This TCR derives from a man between 40 and 69 years old with stage II lung adenocarcinoma. This sample comprised PBMCs, obtained before any cancer treatment. The CDR3 nucleotides are TGTGCCAGCAGTATCCCAGGGGGTGGGAATCAGCCCCAGCATTTT. Translated: CASSIPGGGNQPQHF.